The 13 T cell receptor beta chains presented below share a single source sample, sequenced in a study of vaccination and CD4 T cells after COVID-19. The Oncomine TCR Beta short-read assay sequenced DNA from cultured CD4+ T cells. TCRdb reprocessed the PCR reads via MiXCR and lists one record per CDR3 protein. The profile shows about 20,000 distinct CDR3 sequences, roughly 49% of them singletons. Their antigens are not known. Stated treatment: roughly 10-day PBMC culture with coronavirus spike peptide pools or control peptides (ViraFEST assay). The material sequenced was CD4+ T cells from blood, cultured in vitro, taken before SARS-CoV-2 vaccination. The origin of the receptors is a human donor who had recovered from COVID-19.

The chain has TRBV6-5 and TRBJ2-3, with TRBD1 as a possible D gene (5 bases). Trimming took off 2 bases at V and 0 bases at J, with 12 bases between the two ends. This CDR3 is built from 16 residues. Germline values: CDR1 MNHEY, CDR2 SVGAGI. For the CDR3, the DNA is TGTGCCAGCAGTTACGTCCCAGGGTCGAGCACAGATACGCAGTATTTT. It specifies CASSYVPGSSTDTQYF.

The rearrangement links TRBV2 to TRBJ1-5; D not certain. Trimming removed 7 bases from V and 3 bases from J, with 7 bases in between. This CDR3 has 12 residues. Germline CDR1 SNHLY, CDR2 FYNNEI. This CDR3 is CASNLANQPQHF. CDR3 sequence (DNA): TGTGCCAGCAATCTGGCCAATCAGCCCCAGCATTTT. Complete variable domain (other parts from reference TRBV2 and TRBJ1-5): EPEVTQTPSHQVTQMGQEVILRCVPISNHLYFYWYRQILGQKVEFLVSFYNNEISEKSEIFDDQFSVERPDGSNFTLKIRSTKLEDSAMYFCASNLANQPQHFGDGTRLSIL.

A word on this clonotype: An end of the junction differs from the germline gene, which may be a read error. The gene calls are TRBV6-2 or TRBV6-3 and TRBJ1-2, with D unresolved. The germline gives CDR1 MNHEY, CDR2 SVGEGT. CDR3 length: 14 amino acids. CDR3 region: CASSFSSWPRFWAF. DNA for the CDR3: TGTGCCAGCAGTTTCAGTTCGTGGCCTCGGTTTTGGGCCTTC.

The V call is TRBV6-1, the J call TRBJ2-2, with 8 nucleotides matching TRBD1. J was trimmed by 1 base and V by 7 bases; bases with no gene match: 2. The CDR3 length is 14 residues. Per germline, CDR1 MNHNS and CDR2 SASEGT. CDR3 nucleotide sequence: TGTGCCAGCACTGGACAGGGGAACACCGGGGAGCTGTTTTTT. This encodes CASTGQGNTGELFF.

The chain recombines TRBV20-1 with TRBJ2-7; either TRBD1 or TRBD2 may fit D (6 bases each). Germline V gives CDR1 DFQATT, CDR2 SNEGSKA (reference sequence). V was clipped by 3 bases and J by 4 bases, with 13 bases between them. This CDR3 is built from 13 residues. The CDR3 loop reads CSASRGVGYEQYF. Written as DNA, the CDR3 is TGCAGTGCTAGTAGGGGGGTTGGATACGAGCAGTACTTC.

V is TRBV19 and J is TRBJ1-3; TRBD1 aligns across 8 bases. This CDR3 is built from 15 residues. From germline, CDR1 is LNHDA and CDR2 SQIVND (reference sequence). With V trimmed by 4 bases and J by 0 bases, 2 bases remained unmatched. CDR3 sequence reads: CASSTDRGSGNTIYF. As DNA, the CDR3 is TGTGCCAGTAGTACCGACAGGGGCTCTGGAAACACCATATATTTT.

A few counts support this clonotype. The chain joins TRBV6-1 to TRBJ2-5; the match to TRBD2 covers 8 bases. V was clipped by 4 bases and J by 1 base; unmatched bases: 8. The length of the CDR3 is 16 residues. Germline loops: CDR1 MNHNS, CDR2 SASEGT. The CDR3 sequence is CASSALAGGSQETQYF. The CDR3 nucleotides read TGTGCCAGCAGTGCATTGGCGGGGGGCTCCCAAGAGACCCAGTACTTC.

This clonotype was picked up a small number of times. This chain uses TRBV20-1 with TRBJ2-3, with D possibly matching TRBD1 (6 bases). The CDR3 runs to 12 residues. CDR1 and CDR2 from the germline V gene are DFQATT and SNEGSKA (reference sequence). V lost 4 bases and J 3 bases, leaving 8 bases between the germline ends. CDR3 residues: CSAITGTDTQYF. The CDR3 DNA follows: TGCAGTGCTATAACAGGGACAGATACGCAGTATTTT.

The sample holds a few counts of this clonotype. This chain uses TRBV7-2 with TRBJ2-5, with D unresolved. V was pared by 2 bases and J by 1 base, with 11 bases between. CDR1 is SGHTA and CDR2 is FQGNSA in the germline V gene. The CDR3 sequence is 15 residues long. This CDR3 reads CASSLLVHSQETQYF. In nucleotides, the CDR3 is TGTGCCAGCAGCTTATTAGTTCACAGCCAAGAGACCCAGTACTTC.

The chain couples TRBV20-1 to TRBJ1-5, with D possibly matching TRBD1 (5 bases). The CDR3 sequence is 13 residues long. Trimming pared 6 bases from V and 7 bases from J, leaving 16 bases between. CDR1 DFQATT and CDR2 SNEGSKA come from the germline V gene (reference sequence). The DNA of the CDR3 is TGCAGTGCACGAGATGGGGGAGACCAGCCCCAGCATTTT. This sequence encodes CSARDGGDQPQHF.

This clonotype was observed once. The genes are TRBV5-8 and TRBJ2-5; 8 nucleotides match TRBD1. The CDR3 has 14 residues. J was trimmed by 2 bases and V by 4 bases; bases with no gene match: 4. CDR1 and CDR2 from the germline V gene are SGHTS and YDEGEE. The DNA for the CDR3 is TGTGCCAGCAGCCCCGGACAGGGACAAGAGACCCAGTACTTC. It translates to CASSPGQGQETQYF.

This clonotype came up a few times. The chain joins TRBV7-2 to TRBJ2-3; 12 bases map to TRBD2. The germline V gene encodes CDR1 SGHTA and CDR2 FQGNSA. The CDR3 has 13 amino acids. Trimming took 4 bases from V and 11 from J; bases not matched to a gene: 4. The CDR3 coding sequence is TGTGCCAGCAGCTCTAGCGGGGGGGTTATGCAGTATTTT. The encoded protein is CASSSSGGVMQYF.

This clonotype has more than one count but fewer than ten. J is TRBJ1-6 and V is TRBV20-1, with no clear D. Deletions cut 6 bases from V and 0 bases from J, with 12 bases between. The CDR3 loop spans 15 amino acids. CDR1 and CDR2 from the germline V gene are DFQATT and SNEGSKA (reference sequence). This chain's CDR3 is CSAAMGSSYNSPLHF. In nucleotides, the CDR3 is TGCAGTGCGGCTATGGGCAGCTCCTATAATTCACCCCTCCACTTT.